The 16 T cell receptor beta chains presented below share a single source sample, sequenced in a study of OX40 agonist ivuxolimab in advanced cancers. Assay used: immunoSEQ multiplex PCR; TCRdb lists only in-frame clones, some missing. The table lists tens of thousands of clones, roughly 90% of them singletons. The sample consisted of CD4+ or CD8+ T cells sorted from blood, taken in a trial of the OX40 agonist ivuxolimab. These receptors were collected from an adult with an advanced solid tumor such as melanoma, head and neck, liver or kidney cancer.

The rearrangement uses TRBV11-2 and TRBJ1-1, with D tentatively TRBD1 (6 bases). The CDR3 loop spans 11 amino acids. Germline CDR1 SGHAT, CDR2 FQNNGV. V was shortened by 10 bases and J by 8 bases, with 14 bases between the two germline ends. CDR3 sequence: CATPGGCEAFF. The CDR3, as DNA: TGTGCCACCCCGGGGGGCTGCGAAGCTTTCTTT.

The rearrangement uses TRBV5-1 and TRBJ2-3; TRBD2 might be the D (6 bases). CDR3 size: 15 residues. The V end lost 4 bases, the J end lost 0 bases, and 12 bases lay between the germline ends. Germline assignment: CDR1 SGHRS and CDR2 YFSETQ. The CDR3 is CASSDTGTSTDTQYF. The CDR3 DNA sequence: TGCGCCAGCAGCGATACCGGGACTAGCACAGATACGCAGTATTTT.

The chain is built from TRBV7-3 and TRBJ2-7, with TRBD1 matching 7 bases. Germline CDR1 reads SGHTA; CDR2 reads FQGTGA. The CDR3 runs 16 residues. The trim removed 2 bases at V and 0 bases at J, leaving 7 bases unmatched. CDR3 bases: TGTGCCAGCAGCTTAGGACCGACAGGGAACTCCTACGAGCAGTACTTC. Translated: CASSLGPTGNSYEQYF. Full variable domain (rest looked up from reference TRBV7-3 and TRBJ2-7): GAGVSQTPSNKVTEKGKYVELRCDPISGHTALYWYRQSLGQGPEFLIYFQGTGAADDSGLPNDRFFAVRPEGSVSTLKIQRTERGDSAVYLCASSLGPTGNSYEQYFGPGTRLTVT.

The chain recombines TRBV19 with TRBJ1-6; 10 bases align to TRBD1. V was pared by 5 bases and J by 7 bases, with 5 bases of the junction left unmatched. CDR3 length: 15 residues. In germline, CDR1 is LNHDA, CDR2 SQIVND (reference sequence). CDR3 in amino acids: CASSPGQGRNSPLHF. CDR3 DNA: TGTGCCAGTAGTCCGGGACAGGGGCGAAATTCACCCCTCCACTTT.

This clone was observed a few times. The DNA of the CDR3 is TGTGCCAGCAGCTTAGCGACACGGGGAGGCGACACTGAAGCTTTCTTT. Translation: CASSLATRGGDTEAFF. The chain links TRBV7-2 to TRBJ1-1; no clear D. V shed 0 bases and J shed 3 bases, with 14 bases lying between them. The germline V gene has CDR1 SGHTA and CDR2 FQGNSA. The CDR3 runs to 16 residues.

The CDR3 DNA is TGCGCCAGCAGTCCTGGGCGCCCTAACTATGGCTACACCTTC. Encoded protein: CASSPGRPNYGYTF. The rearrangement links TRBV23-1 to TRBJ1-2, with D unclear. TRBV23-1 is designated an ORF whose function remains uncertain. CDR3 length: 14 residues. Trimming stripped 4 bases from V and 0 bases from J, with 9 bases between.

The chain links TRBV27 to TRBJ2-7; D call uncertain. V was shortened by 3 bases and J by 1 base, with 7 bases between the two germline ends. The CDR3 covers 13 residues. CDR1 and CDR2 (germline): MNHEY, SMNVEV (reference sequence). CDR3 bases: TGTGCCAGCAGTTTGTCAACATCCTACGAGCAGTACTTC. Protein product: CASSLSTSYEQYF.

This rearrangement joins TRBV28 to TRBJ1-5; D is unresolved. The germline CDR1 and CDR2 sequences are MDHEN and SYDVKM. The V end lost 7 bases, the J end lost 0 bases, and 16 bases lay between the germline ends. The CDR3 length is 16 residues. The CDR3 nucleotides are TGTGCCAGCATGGTAACAGTAGATTCTAGCAATCAGCCCCAGCATTTT. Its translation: CASMVTVDSSNQPQHF. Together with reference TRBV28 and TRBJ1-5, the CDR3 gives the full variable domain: DVKVTQSSRYLVKRTGEKVFLECVQDMDHENMFWYRQDPGLGLRLIYFSYDVKMKEKGDIPEGYSVSREKKERFSLILESASTNQTSMYLCASMVTVDSSNQPQHFGDGTRLSIL.

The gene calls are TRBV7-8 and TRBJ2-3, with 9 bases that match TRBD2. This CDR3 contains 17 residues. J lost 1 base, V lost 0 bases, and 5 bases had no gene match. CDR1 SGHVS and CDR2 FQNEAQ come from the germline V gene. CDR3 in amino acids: CASSLASGSGGTDTQYF. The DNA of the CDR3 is TGTGCCAGCAGCTTAGCTAGCGGGAGTGGAGGCACAGATACGCAGTATTTT.

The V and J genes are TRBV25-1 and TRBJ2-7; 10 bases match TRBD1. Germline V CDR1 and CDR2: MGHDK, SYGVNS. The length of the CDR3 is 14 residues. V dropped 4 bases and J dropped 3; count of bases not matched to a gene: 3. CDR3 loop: CASSAWTGGYEQYF. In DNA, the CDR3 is TGTGCCAGCAGTGCCTGGACAGGGGGCTACGAGCAGTACTTC.

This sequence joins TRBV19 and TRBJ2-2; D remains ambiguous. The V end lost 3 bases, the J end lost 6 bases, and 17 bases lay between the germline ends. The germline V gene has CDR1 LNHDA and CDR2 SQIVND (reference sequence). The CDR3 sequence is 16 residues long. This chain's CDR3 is CASSINRASSAGELFF. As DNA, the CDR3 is TGTGCCAGTAGTATTAACAGAGCCTCCTCCGCCGGGGAGCTGTTTTTT.

The CDR3: CASSHTTKNEQFF. Here the CDR3 DNA reads TGTGCCAGCAGTCATACTACTAAGAATGAGCAGTTCTTC. The chain employs TRBV28 and TRBJ2-1; D is uncertain. This CDR3 spans 13 amino acids. The germline V gene encodes CDR1 MDHEN and CDR2 SYDVKM. The germline V and J ends were trimmed by 5 bases and 7 bases, with 12 bases remaining between them.

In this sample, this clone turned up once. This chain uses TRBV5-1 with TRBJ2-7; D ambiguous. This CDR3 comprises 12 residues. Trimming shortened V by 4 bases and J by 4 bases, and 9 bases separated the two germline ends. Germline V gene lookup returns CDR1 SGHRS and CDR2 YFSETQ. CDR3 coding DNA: TGCGCCAGCAGCCAAACTTCATACGAGCAGTACTTC. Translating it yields CASSQTSYEQYF.

The DNA of the CDR3 is TGTGCCAGTAGTATAATGTCAGCGGGACCCTACGAGCAGTACTTC. This sequence encodes CASSIMSAGPYEQYF. The rearrangement joins TRBV19 to TRBJ2-7; TRBD2 matches at 7 bases. V was clipped by 2 bases and J by 2 bases; unmatched bases: 6. CDR3 length: 15 residues. The germline V gene encodes CDR1 LNHDA and CDR2 SQIVND (reference sequence).

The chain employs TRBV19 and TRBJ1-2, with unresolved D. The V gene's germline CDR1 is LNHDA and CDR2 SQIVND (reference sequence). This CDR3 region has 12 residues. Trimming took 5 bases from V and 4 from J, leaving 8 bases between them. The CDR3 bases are TGTGCCAGTAGTGGACTGAGCTATGGCTACACCTTC. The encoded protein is CASSGLSYGYTF. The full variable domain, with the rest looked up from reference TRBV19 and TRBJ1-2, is DGGITQSPKYLFRKEGQNVTLSCEQNLNHDAMYWYRQDPGQGLRLIYYSQIVNDFQKGDIAEGYSVSREKKESFPLTVTSAQKNPTAFYLCASSGLSYGYTFGSGTRLTVV.

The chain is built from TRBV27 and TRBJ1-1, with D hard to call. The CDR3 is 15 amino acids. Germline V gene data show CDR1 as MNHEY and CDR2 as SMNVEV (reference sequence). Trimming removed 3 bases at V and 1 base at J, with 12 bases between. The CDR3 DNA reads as TGTGCCAGCAGTTTGTCATGGAATTCGAACACTGAAGCTTTCTTT. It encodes CASSLSWNSNTEAFF.